Each of the 32 T cell receptor beta chains below was sequenced from the same sample in a study of blood T cell repertoires in COVID-19. Repertoires were generated with immunoSEQ multiplex PCR, while TCRdb's copy carries only in-frame clones and drops some. The sample consists of 200,000 or so clones, less than 90% of them appearing once. Sample: peripheral blood. These receptors were taken from a man aged 70 or older with active or convalescent COVID-19.

In this sample, this clone turned up a few times. The V gene is TRBV7-7, the J gene TRBJ2-5, with D possibly being TRBD2 (5 bases). V dropped 2 bases and J dropped 2 bases, with 15 bases sitting between them. Looked up from germline, CDR1 is SSHAT and CDR2 is FNYEAQ (reference sequence). This CDR3 comprises 16 residues. CDR3 coding DNA: TGTGCCAGCAGCTTAAGTCCAGCGGCAATACAAGAGACCCAGTACTTC. As protein: CASSLSPAAIQETQYF.

A word on this clone: Other nucleotide sequences from this sample produce the same CDR3. This chain uses TRBV6-2 or TRBV6-3 with TRBJ1-5; D perhaps matches TRBD1 (5 bases). Germline-derived CDR1 and CDR2 are MNHEY and SVGEGT. The CDR3 is made up of 13 amino acids. V was cut by 2 bases and J by 4 bases, with 6 bases left in between. CDR3 coding DNA: TGTGCCAGCAGTTACACAGGAAATCAGCCCCAGCATTTT. Translating it yields CASSYTGNQPQHF.

The chain is built from TRBV6-6 and TRBJ2-7; unclear D gene. CDR3 length equals 12 residues. Germline V CDR1 and CDR2: MNHNY, SVGAGI (reference sequence). The V end was cut by 5 bases, the J end by 2 bases, with 7 bases between. CDR3 in DNA: TGTGCCAGCAGTCGACAAACCTACGAGCAGTACTTC. Amino acid sequence: CASSRQTYEQYF.

This clone was observed a single time. V and J are TRBV20-1 and TRBJ2-5, with 8 positions matching TRBD2. The CDR3 is 16 residues long. Germline CDR1 DFQATT, CDR2 SNEGSKA (reference sequence). Germline trimming cut 3 bases from V and 4 bases from J; bases unmatched to any gene: 13. The CDR3 sequence is CSASLLAGLVGETQYF. In DNA, the CDR3 is TGCAGTGCTAGTTTGTTAGCGGGATTAGTTGGAGAGACCCAGTACTTC.

The chain uses TRBV7-9 and TRBJ2-4, with 7 bases lining up with TRBD1. Germline V gene lookup returns CDR1 SEHNR and CDR2 FQNEAQ (reference sequence). This CDR3 spans 14 amino acids. The V gene end was trimmed by 8 bases and the J gene end by 6 bases; junction bases not matched to a gene: 10. The CDR3 DNA follows: TGTGCCAGCGCTATTGAGGGGGCTACAAACATTCAGTACTTC. It encodes CASAIEGATNIQYF.

The gene calls are TRBV19 and TRBJ2-7; TRBD2 matches at 10 bases. Germline V gives CDR1 LNHDA, CDR2 SQIVND (reference sequence). Trimming at V came to 9 bases and at J to 2 bases, leaving 10 bases not matched to a gene. The CDR3 contains 15 residues. For the CDR3, the DNA is TGTGCCAGCTCCACCGTACTAGCGGGAACCTACGAGCAGTACTTC. Its protein is CASSTVLAGTYEQYF.

V gene TRBV5-1 combines with J gene TRBJ2-1; 8 positions match TRBD1. The CDR3 totals 17 residues. V lost 2 bases and J lost 6; bases outside the gene matches: 13. Looked up from germline, CDR1 is SGHRS and CDR2 is YFSETQ. This chain's CDR3 is CASSFTGGPRSVNEQFF. CDR3 bases: TGCGCCAGCAGCTTTACAGGGGGGCCTAGATCGGTCAATGAGCAGTTCTTC.

The V and J genes are TRBV5-1 and TRBJ1-2, with TRBD1 identical over 9 bases. Trimming took 4 bases from V and 6 from J; bases not matched to a gene: 7. The germline V gene encodes CDR1 SGHRS and CDR2 YFSETQ. The CDR3 extends over 14 amino acids. The CDR3 loop reads CASSDGQGRNGYTF. As DNA, the CDR3 is TGCGCCAGCAGCGACGGACAGGGGAGGAATGGCTACACCTTC. The whole variable domain, filled in from reference TRBV5-1 and TRBJ1-2, reads KAGVTQTPRYLIKTRGQQVTLSCSPISGHRSVSWYQQTPGQGLQFLFEYFSETQRNKGNFPGRFSGRQFSNSRSEMNVSTLELGDSALYLCASSDGQGRNGYTFGSGTRLTVV.

The chain is built from TRBV11-2 and TRBJ2-3; 7 nucleotides line up with TRBD1. Germline lookup yields CDR1 SGHAT and CDR2 FQNNGV. The V gene end was trimmed by 6 bases and the J gene end by 2 bases; junction bases not matched to a gene: 2. The CDR3 is 13 residues long. The CDR3: CASRTGDTDTQYF. CDR3 in DNA: TGTGCCAGCAGAACAGGGGACACAGATACGCAGTATTTT.

The gene calls are TRBV5-1 and TRBJ2-7; TRBD1 aligns across 7 bases. Germline loops: CDR1 SGHRS, CDR2 YFSETQ. Trimming at V came to 4 bases and at J to 3 bases, leaving 7 bases not matched to a gene. The CDR3 runs 14 residues. The CDR3 coding sequence is TGCGCCAGCAGCGGGGGACAGCAAAACTACGAGCAGTACTTC. This sequence encodes CASSGGQQNYEQYF.

The chain joins TRBV4-1 to TRBJ1-4; D remains unclear. This CDR3 comprises 13 residues. The V gene lost 5 bases and the J gene lost 7 bases, with 11 bases spanning the gap. CDR1 is MGHRA, CDR2 YSYEKL, per germline. The CDR3 sequence: CASSAWRSEKLFF. CDR3 DNA sequence: TGCGCCAGCAGCGCTTGGAGGAGTGAAAAACTGTTTTTT.

This chain joins TRBV28 and TRBJ2-3; tentative D call: TRBD1 (6 bases). The CDR3 contains 15 residues. Germline V gives CDR1 MDHEN, CDR2 SYDVKM. Trimming took 3 bases from V and 2 from J, leaving 12 bases between them. The CDR3 sequence: CASSFPDSYTDTQYF. The DNA of the CDR3 is TGTGCCAGCAGTTTTCCGGACAGCTACACAGATACGCAGTATTTT.

The chain employs TRBV7-9 and TRBJ2-3; D is perhaps TRBD2 (6 bases). The V end was cut by 0 bases, the J end by 4 bases, with 14 bases between. The CDR3 runs to 16 residues. The germline gives CDR1 SEHNR, CDR2 FQNEAQ (reference sequence). As DNA, the CDR3 is TGTGCCAGCAGCTTAGCTCCGGGACTCCACCCAGATACGCAGTATTTT. This encodes CASSLAPGLHPDTQYF.

The gene calls are TRBV6-4 and TRBJ1-5, with D hard to call. V dropped 3 bases and J dropped 0 bases, with 6 bases sitting between them. Germline values: CDR1 MRHNA, CDR2 SNTAGT. This CDR3 contains 14 residues. This chain's CDR3 is CASSEEDSNQPQHF. DNA for the CDR3: TGTGCCAGCAGTGAAGAGGATAGCAATCAGCCCCAGCATTTT.

This rearrangement joins TRBV12-3 or TRBV12-4 to TRBJ2-3, with TRBD1 as a possible D gene (5 bases). This CDR3 is 11 amino acids long. The V and J ends lost 6 bases and 6 bases respectively, with 7 bases between them. CDR3 in DNA: TGTGCCAGCAGGAAGGGGGATACGCAGTATTTT. It encodes CASRKGDTQYF.

The rearrangement joins TRBV27 to TRBJ2-5; unclear D gene. Looked up from germline, CDR1 is MNHEY and CDR2 is SMNVEV (reference sequence). The CDR3 extends over 15 amino acids. The V end was cut by 5 bases, the J end by 0 bases, with 13 bases between. CDR3 loop: CASSTLAEYQETQYF. Here the CDR3 DNA reads TGTGCCAGCAGTACCCTGGCGGAGTACCAAGAGACCCAGTACTTC.

V usage is TRBV10-1 and J usage is TRBJ1-1, with 7 bases aligning to TRBD1. The length of the CDR3 is 12 residues. The germline CDR1 and CDR2 sequences are WNHNN and SYGVQD (reference sequence). With 4 bases clipped from V and 4 bases from J, the junction kept 0 bases outside the gene matches. CDR3 sequence (DNA): TGCGCCAGCAGTGGGGACAGCACTGAAGCTTTCTTT. Residues: CASSGDSTEAFF.

The chain couples TRBV2 to TRBJ1-1, with TRBD1 matching 7 bases. The germline V gene has CDR1 SNHLY and CDR2 FYNNEI. J was trimmed by 3 bases and V by 3 bases; bases with no gene match: 4. The CDR3 is 14 amino acids. DNA for the CDR3: TGTGCCAGCAGTGAGAGGGGGCCCTACACTGAAGCTTTCTTT. It yields the protein CASSERGPYTEAFF.

The sample holds one count of this clone. J is TRBJ2-3 and V is TRBV27; 13 nucleotides match TRBD2. This CDR3 region has 16 residues. With 6 bases clipped from V and 3 bases from J, the junction kept 6 bases outside the gene matches. Germline loops: CDR1 MNHEY, CDR2 SMNVEV (reference sequence). The CDR3 loop is CASSPALAGGTDTQYF. The CDR3 coding sequence is TGTGCCAGCAGCCCCGCACTAGCGGGAGGGACAGATACGCAGTATTTT.

The chain combines TRBV24-1 with TRBJ2-3, with TRBD2 as a possible D gene (5 bases). The V gene's germline CDR1 is KGHDR and CDR2 SFDVKD. Trimming took off 6 bases at V and 2 bases at J, with 17 bases between the two ends. There are 16 residues in the CDR3. DNA for the CDR3: TGTGCCACCAGTACCCCTGGGAGTAAGAACACAGATACGCAGTATTTT. Translating it yields CATSTPGSKNTDTQYF.

Points on this clone: The sample has other DNA sequences that encode this CDR3 too. The chain links TRBV2 to TRBJ1-2; D not resolved. Germline CDR1 and CDR2: SNHLY and FYNNEI. The CDR3 has 12 residues. V lost 4 bases and J 0 bases, leaving 3 bases between the germline ends. The CDR3 coding sequence is TGTGCCAGCAGTGCTTCTAACTATGGCTACACCTTC. Amino acid sequence: CASSASNYGYTF.

This chain joins TRBV20-1 and TRBJ1-4; D perhaps matches TRBD1 (5 bases). Germline assignment: CDR1 DFQATT and CDR2 SNEGSKA (reference sequence). Trimming removed 3 bases from V and 0 bases from J, with 14 bases in between. The CDR3 extends over 16 amino acids. CDR3 residues: CSASQGSHPTNEKLFF. For the CDR3, the DNA is TGCAGTGCTAGTCAGGGTTCACACCCAACTAATGAAAAACTGTTTTTT.

This rearrangement joins TRBV15 to TRBJ2-1, with D possibly matching TRBD1 (6 bases). Per the germline V gene, CDR1 is LNHNV and CDR2 is YYDKDF (reference sequence). V lost 0 bases and J lost 2, with 8 bases in between. The CDR3 has 15 residues. For the CDR3, the DNA is TGTGCCACCAGCAGAGATAAGGGGGCCTACAATGAGCAGTTCTTC. Its protein is CATSRDKGAYNEQFF. The entire variable domain, with the rest obtained from reference TRBV15 and TRBJ2-1, is as follows: DAMVIQNPRYQVTQFGKPVTLSCSQTLNHNVMYWYQQKSSQAPKLLFHYYDKDFNNEADTPDNFQSRRPNTSFCFLDIRSPGLGDTAMYLCATSRDKGAYNEQFFGPGTRLTVL.

Written as DNA, the CDR3 is TGTGCCAGCAGCTTAGTTCCAGTTAGCACAGATACGCAGTATTTT. Encoded protein: CASSLVPVSTDTQYF. The chain has TRBV11-2 and TRBJ2-3; D unresolved. CDR1 is SGHAT and CDR2 is FQNNGV in the germline V gene. Trimming took off 1 base at V and 0 bases at J, with 8 bases between the two ends. The CDR3 has 15 amino acids.

This clone was counted once. The chain has TRBV23-1 and TRBJ1-5; TRBD1 might be the D (6 bases). TRBV23-1 is labeled an ORF, and its function is uncertain. V was cut by 7 bases and J by 5 bases, with 15 bases left in between. This CDR3 has 14 residues. The CDR3 reads CASTSQGWYQPQHF. Here the CDR3 DNA reads TGCGCCAGCACTTCACAGGGTTGGTATCAGCCCCAGCATTTT.

The rearrangement joins TRBV15 to TRBJ2-1, with TRBD1 identical over 8 bases. CDR3 length: 15 residues. Germline loops: CDR1 LNHNV, CDR2 YYDKDF (reference sequence). Losses at the gene ends were 1 base for V and 5 bases for J; bases not matched to a gene: 4. Here the CDR3 reads CATSRAQGADNEQFF. DNA of the CDR3: TGTGCCACCAGCAGAGCCCAGGGGGCTGACAATGAGCAGTTCTTC.

CDR3 DNA sequence: TGTGCCAGCAGCTTCGGGACATCTCCGAATCAGCCCCAGCATTTT. It codes for CASSFGTSPNQPQHF. The V and J genes are TRBV5-6 and TRBJ1-5, with TRBD1 as a possible D gene (6 bases). With 2 bases removed from V and 4 bases from J, the gap between germline ends came to 13 bases. Per the germline V gene, CDR1 is SGHDT and CDR2 is YYEEEE. This CDR3 comprises 15 residues.

The J gene is TRBJ2-1, the V gene TRBV5-1; 8 nucleotides line up with TRBD2. In germline, CDR1 is SGHRS, CDR2 YFSETQ. This CDR3 has 19 residues. J lost 7 bases, V lost 1 base, and 19 bases had no gene match. The CDR3 nucleotides read TGCGCCAGCAGCTTGAAGCTAGCGGGCACCCTAGGAGGTGGGAATGAGCAGTTCTTC. Its translation is CASSLKLAGTLGGGNEQFF.

The table lists this clone with many counts. V is TRBV10-1 and J is TRBJ2-2, with D maybe TRBD2 (7 bases). Trimming left V 4 bases short and J 7 bases short, with 13 bases between. Germline V gene lookup returns CDR1 WNHNN and CDR2 SYGVQD (reference sequence). The CDR3 covers 14 residues. The CDR3 loop is CASSVRGQGGELFF. In DNA, the CDR3 is TGCGCCAGCAGTGTGCGGGGGCAGGGCGGGGAGCTGTTTTTT.

This chain connects TRBV19 to TRBJ1-2; D is undetermined. Per the germline V gene, CDR1 is LNHDA and CDR2 is SQIVND (reference sequence). The CDR3 runs to 14 residues. Between the trimmed V and J ends, which lost 8 bases and 3 bases, there was a span of 16 bases. The CDR3 region is CASHYGARDYGYTF. The CDR3 nucleotides are TGTGCCAGTCACTATGGAGCTCGGGACTATGGCTACACCTTC. Combining the CDR3 with reference TRBV19 and TRBJ1-2 gives the whole variable domain DGGITQSPKYLFRKEGQNVTLSCEQNLNHDAMYWYRQDPGQGLRLIYYSQIVNDFQKGDIAEGYSVSREKKESFPLTVTSAQKNPTAFYLCASHYGARDYGYTFGSGTRLTVV.

This chain uses TRBV29-1 with TRBJ2-5; D perhaps matches TRBD2 (6 bases). CDR3 length: 9 residues. Germline CDR1 and CDR2: SQVTM and ANQGSEA. Trimming took 4 bases from V and 13 from J, leaving 10 bases between them. CDR3 residues: CSVVRGWYF. The CDR3 region has the DNA TGCAGCGTTGTCCGGGGGTGGTACTTC.

This chain joins TRBV6-5 and TRBJ1-1, with no clear D. The CDR3 covers 13 residues. Germline V gene sequence: CDR1 MNHEY, CDR2 SVGAGI. Trimming pared 6 bases from V and 1 base from J, leaving 9 bases between. The CDR3 nucleotides are TGTGCCAGCAGGGTAGCGACGAACACTGAAGCTTTCTTT. Translated, it gives CASRVATNTEAFF.